This T cell receptor (beta chain) is drawn from a study of shared clonotypes between healthy human individuals. Regarding the study as a whole: Compared with memory subsets, naive subsets generally had larger estimated richness.

Using immunoSEQ multiplex PCR, the repertoire was profiled, and TCRdb retains in-frame clones only, with some absent. The sample contains approximately 2.5 million clones, roughly 93% of which appear only once. Germline V gene lookup returns CDR1 SGHTA and CDR2 FQGTGA. Trimming removed 2 bases from V and 0 bases from J, with 14 bases in between. The CDR3 loop spans 16 amino acids. For this clone: Antigen: not known.

The TCR was taken from a man aged 18 to 29 in good health. Some clones in this sample may be carry-over from other donors' samples. Specimen: naive CD4+ T cells from PBMCs. Subset given: CD45RA+ positively selected. The rearrangement uses TRBV7-3 and TRBJ2-7; no firm D call. CDR3 protein: CASSLDPATSSYEQYF. In nucleotides, the CDR3 is TGTGCCAGCAGCTTAGATCCAGCCACGAGCTCCTACGAGCAGTACTTC.